The rows below give T cell receptor beta chains drawn from one sample of a study of blood T cell repertoires in COVID-19. Assay used: immunoSEQ multiplex PCR; TCRdb lists only in-frame clones, some missing. This table holds a few hundred thousand clones, roughly 84% found once. Input material: peripheral blood. These receptors were collected from a person in their 70s with COVID-19, enrolled during active disease. Each CDR3 is given without its conserved first and last residue. The order of the fields is V gene, J gene, CDR3 protein.

v_call: TRBV18; j_call: TRBJ2-2; cdr3_aa: ASSETVTGELF
v_call: TRBV27; j_call: TRBJ2-7; cdr3_aa: ASRNTGLVSHEQY
v_call: TRBV5-1; j_call: TRBJ2-7; cdr3_aa: ASSLATGSYYEQY
v_call: TRBV28; j_call: TRBJ1-4; cdr3_aa: ASSPSENPNEKLF
v_call: TRBV6-2/TRBV6-3; j_call: TRBJ2-7; cdr3_aa: ASSYPRQAVRREQY
v_call: TRBV27; j_call: TRBJ2-2; cdr3_aa: ASSFSGGAGELF
v_call: TRBV19; j_call: TRBJ1-5; cdr3_aa: ASTGTGHQPQH
v_call: TRBV4-2; j_call: TRBJ1-5; cdr3_aa: ASSQVNSNQPQH
v_call: TRBV4-3; j_call: TRBJ2-7; cdr3_aa: ASSRTGGLREQY
v_call: TRBV28; j_call: TRBJ2-7; cdr3_aa: ASEGDSYEQY
v_call: TRBV29-1; j_call: TRBJ1-4; cdr3_aa: SPARPGNEKLF
v_call: TRBV7-2; j_call: TRBJ2-7; cdr3_aa: ASSLAFSSGGAGSYEQY
v_call: TRBV6-1; j_call: TRBJ2-7; cdr3_aa: ASSVPGLAGISHEQY
v_call: TRBV7-9; j_call: TRBJ1-1; cdr3_aa: ASSLVAGPNTEAF
v_call: TRBV7-9; j_call: TRBJ1-2; cdr3_aa: ASSLQTANGYT
v_call: TRBV6-5; j_call: TRBJ2-7; cdr3_aa: ASSRDRGHEQY
v_call: TRBV5-1; j_call: TRBJ2-1; cdr3_aa: ASSMAGGSHNEQF
v_call: TRBV19; j_call: TRBJ1-2; cdr3_aa: ASSQGRGYGYT
v_call: TRBV7-2; j_call: TRBJ1-6; cdr3_aa: ASSLANRGASLH
v_call: TRBV5-6; j_call: TRBJ1-2; cdr3_aa: ASSLDKPGGYT
v_call: TRBV11-2; j_call: TRBJ1-1; cdr3_aa: ASSFLTGEAF
v_call: TRBV6-5; j_call: TRBJ2-1; cdr3_aa: ASQTTGLDEQF
v_call: TRBV28; j_call: TRBJ1-6; cdr3_aa: ASSVDRPLH
v_call: TRBV2; j_call: TRBJ2-2; cdr3_aa: ATTRDRGPGELF
v_call: TRBV5-4; j_call: TRBJ2-1; cdr3_aa: ASSRTSNEQF
v_call: TRBV5-1; j_call: TRBJ2-1; cdr3_aa: ASSPGLAGGPSSYNEQF
v_call: TRBV9; j_call: TRBJ2-7; cdr3_aa: ASSGGGEAYEQY
v_call: TRBV12-2; j_call: TRBJ2-7; cdr3_aa: ASSLRGTGEQY